This T cell receptor beta chain comes out of a study of T cell responses to AZD1222 COVID-19 vaccine. Assay: immunoSEQ multiplex PCR; the TCRdb copy retains only in-frame clones and omits some. The sample yields roughly 140,000 clones, roughly 88% seen once. The study's findings and limits: Dominant CD4 TCR responses targeted spike regions 160-218 and 743-854.

A note on this clone: Its cognate antigen is unknown.

In germline, CDR1 is MNHEY, CDR2 SVGAGI. This CDR3 is built from 13 residues. V gave up 2 bases and J gave up 1 base, with 5 bases separating them. The origin of this receptor is an adult in good health. The material sequenced was peripheral blood, taken on day 0 of MenACWY control vaccination. This chain joins TRBV6-5 and TRBJ1-1, with D hard to call. The CDR3 nucleotides are TGTGCCAGCAGTTACGATTGGAACACTGAAGCTTTCTTT. Translated, it gives CASSYDWNTEAFF.